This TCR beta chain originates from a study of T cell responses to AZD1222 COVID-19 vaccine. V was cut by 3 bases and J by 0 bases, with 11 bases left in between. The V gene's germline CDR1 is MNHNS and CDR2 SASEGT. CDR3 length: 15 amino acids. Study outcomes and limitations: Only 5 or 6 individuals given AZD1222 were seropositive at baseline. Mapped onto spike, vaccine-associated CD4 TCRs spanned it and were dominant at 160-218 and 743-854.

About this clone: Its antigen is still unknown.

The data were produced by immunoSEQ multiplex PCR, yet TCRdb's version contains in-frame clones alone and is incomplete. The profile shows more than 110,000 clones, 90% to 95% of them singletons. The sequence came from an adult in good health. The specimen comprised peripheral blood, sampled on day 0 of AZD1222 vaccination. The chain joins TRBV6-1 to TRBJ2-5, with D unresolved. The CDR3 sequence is CASSDTHANQETQYF. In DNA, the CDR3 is TGTGCCAGCAGTGACACCCACGCGAACCAAGAGACCCAGTACTTC.